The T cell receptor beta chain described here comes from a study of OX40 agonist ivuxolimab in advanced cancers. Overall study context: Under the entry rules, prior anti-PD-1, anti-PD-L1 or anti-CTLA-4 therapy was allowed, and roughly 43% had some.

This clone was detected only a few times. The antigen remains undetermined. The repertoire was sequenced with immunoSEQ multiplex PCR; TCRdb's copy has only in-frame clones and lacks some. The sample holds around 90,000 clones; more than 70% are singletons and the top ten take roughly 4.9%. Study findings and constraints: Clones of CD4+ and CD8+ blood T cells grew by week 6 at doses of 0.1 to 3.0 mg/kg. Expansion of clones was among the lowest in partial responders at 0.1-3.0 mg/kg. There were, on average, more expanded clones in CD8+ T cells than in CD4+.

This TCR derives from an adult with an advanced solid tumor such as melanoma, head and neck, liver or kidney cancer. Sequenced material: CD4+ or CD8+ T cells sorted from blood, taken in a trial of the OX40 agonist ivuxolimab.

In nucleotides, the CDR3 is TGTGCCAGCAGCGTCTCAGTAAGGACGGCCTATGGCTACACCTTC. It yields the protein CASSVSVRTAYGYTF. The chain is built from TRBV9 and TRBJ1-2, with D hard to call. V was pared by 2 bases and J by 4 bases, with 15 bases between. The CDR3 is made up of 15 amino acids. CDR1 is SGDLS, CDR2 YYNGEE, per germline. The full variable domain, with the rest looked up from reference TRBV9 and TRBJ1-2, is DSGVTQTPKHLITATGQRVTLRCSPRSGDLSVYWYQQSLDQGLQFLIQYYNGEERAKGNILERFSAQQFPDLHSELNLSSLELGDSALYFCASSVSVRTAYGYTFGSGTRLTVV.